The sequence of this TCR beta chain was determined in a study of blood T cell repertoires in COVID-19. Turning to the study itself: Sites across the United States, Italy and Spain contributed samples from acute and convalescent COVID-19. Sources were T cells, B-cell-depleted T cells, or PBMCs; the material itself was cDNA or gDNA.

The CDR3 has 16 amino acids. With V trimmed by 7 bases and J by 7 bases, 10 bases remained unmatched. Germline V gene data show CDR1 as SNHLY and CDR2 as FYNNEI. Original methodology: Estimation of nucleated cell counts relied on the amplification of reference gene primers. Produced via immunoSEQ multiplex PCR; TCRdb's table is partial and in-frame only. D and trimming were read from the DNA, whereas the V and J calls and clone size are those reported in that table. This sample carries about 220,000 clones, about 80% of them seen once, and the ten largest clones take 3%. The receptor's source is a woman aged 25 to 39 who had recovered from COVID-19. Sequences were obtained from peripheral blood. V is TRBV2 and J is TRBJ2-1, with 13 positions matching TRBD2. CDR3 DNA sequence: TGTGCCAGCACCACCCCGGAACTAGCGGGAGGGAATGAGCAGTTCTTC. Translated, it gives CASTTPELAGGNEQFF.